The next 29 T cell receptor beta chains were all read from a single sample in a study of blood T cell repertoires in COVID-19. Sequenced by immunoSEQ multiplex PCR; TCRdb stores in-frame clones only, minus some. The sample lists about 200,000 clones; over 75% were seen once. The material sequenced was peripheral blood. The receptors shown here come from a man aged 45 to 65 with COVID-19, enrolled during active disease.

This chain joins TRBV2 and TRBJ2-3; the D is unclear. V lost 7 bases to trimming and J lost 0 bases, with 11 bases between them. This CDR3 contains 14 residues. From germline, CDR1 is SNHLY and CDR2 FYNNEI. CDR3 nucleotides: TGTGCCAGCAATTTGGAGCCTAGCACAGATACGCAGTATTTT. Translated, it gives CASNLEPSTDTQYF.

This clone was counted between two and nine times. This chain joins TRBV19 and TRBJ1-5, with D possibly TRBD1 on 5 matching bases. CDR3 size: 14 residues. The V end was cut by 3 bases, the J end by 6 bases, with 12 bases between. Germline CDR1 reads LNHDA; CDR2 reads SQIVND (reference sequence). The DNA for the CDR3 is TGTGCCAGTAGTATGTCAGGGTTCGGTCAGCCCCAGCATTTT. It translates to CASSMSGFGQPQHF.

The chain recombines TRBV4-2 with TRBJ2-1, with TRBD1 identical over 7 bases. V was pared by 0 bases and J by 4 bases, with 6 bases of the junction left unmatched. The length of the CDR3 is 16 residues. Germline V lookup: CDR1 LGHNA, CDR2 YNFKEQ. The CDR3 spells CASSQDPGQTYNEQFF. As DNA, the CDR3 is TGTGCCAGCAGCCAAGATCCGGGACAGACATACAATGAGCAGTTCTTC.

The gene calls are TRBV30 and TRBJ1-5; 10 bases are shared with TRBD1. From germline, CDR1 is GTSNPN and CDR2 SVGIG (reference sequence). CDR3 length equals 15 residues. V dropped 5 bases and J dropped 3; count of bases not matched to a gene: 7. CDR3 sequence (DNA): TGTGCCTGGGGGGCCGGGACAGGGGCCAATCAGCCCCAGCATTTT. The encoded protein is CAWGAGTGANQPQHF.

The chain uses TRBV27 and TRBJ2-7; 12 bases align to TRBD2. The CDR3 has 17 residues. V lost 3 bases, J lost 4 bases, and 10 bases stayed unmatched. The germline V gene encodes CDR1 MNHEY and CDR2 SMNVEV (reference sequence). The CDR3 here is CASSFTRLAGEVYEQYF. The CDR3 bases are TGTGCCAGCAGTTTTACTAGACTAGCGGGAGAGGTATACGAGCAGTACTTC.

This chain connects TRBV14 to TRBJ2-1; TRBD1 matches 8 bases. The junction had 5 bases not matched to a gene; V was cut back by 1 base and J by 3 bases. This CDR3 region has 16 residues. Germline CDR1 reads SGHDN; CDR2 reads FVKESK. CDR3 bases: TGTGCCAGCAGCCAAGCTTCCGGGACAGGCTACAATGAGCAGTTCTTC. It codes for CASSQASGTGYNEQFF.

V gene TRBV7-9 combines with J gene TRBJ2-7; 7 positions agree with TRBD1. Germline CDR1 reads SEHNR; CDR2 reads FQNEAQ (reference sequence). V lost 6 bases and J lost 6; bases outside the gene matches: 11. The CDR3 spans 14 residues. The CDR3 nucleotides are TGTGCCAGCAGTGTAAACCAGGGGGTCGTCGAGCAGTACTTC. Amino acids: CASSVNQGVVEQYF.

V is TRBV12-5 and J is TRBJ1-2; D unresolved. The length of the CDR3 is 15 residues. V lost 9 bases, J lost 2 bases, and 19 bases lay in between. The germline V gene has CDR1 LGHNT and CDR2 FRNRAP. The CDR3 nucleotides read TGTGCTAGGTCATTGCCGGCAGGAATAAACTATGGCTACACCTTC. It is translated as CARSLPAGINYGYTF.

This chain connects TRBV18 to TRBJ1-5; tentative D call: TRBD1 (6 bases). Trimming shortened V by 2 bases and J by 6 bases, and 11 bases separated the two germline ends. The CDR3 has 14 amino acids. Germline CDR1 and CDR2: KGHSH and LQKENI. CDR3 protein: CASSPGGAGQPQHF. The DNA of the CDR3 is TGTGCCAGCTCACCAGGGGGCGCGGGTCAGCCCCAGCATTTT.

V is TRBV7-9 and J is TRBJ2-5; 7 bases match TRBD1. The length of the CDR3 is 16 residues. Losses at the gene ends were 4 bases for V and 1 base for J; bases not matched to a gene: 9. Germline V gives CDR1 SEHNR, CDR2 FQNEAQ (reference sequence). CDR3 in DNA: TGTGCCAGCAGCTCCCAGGGGGTGAAGGGCCAAGAGACCCAGTACTTC. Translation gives CASSSQGVKGQETQYF.

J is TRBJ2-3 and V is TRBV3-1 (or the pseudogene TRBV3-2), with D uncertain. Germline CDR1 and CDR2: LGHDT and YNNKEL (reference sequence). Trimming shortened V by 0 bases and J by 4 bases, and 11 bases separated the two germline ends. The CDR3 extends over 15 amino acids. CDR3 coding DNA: TGTGCCAGCAGCCAAGAAACCGGTGGTGCAGATACGCAGTATTTT. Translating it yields CASSQETGGADTQYF.

The chain's CDR3 is CASSTGTGGEQYF. CDR3 coding DNA: TGTGCCAGCAGCACCGGGACAGGGGGCGAGCAGTACTTC. The V call is TRBV12-3 or TRBV12-4, the J call TRBJ2-7, with TRBD1 matching 11 bases. J gave up 6 bases and V 6 bases, and 4 bases lay outside the gene matches. CDR3 length equals 13 residues.

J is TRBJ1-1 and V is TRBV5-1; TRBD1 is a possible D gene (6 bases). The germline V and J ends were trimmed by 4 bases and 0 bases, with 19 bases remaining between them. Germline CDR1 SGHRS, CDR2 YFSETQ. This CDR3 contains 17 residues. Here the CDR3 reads CASSQAAGVGMNTEAFF. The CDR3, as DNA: TGCGCCAGCAGCCAGGCGGCAGGGGTTGGAATGAACACTGAAGCTTTCTTT.

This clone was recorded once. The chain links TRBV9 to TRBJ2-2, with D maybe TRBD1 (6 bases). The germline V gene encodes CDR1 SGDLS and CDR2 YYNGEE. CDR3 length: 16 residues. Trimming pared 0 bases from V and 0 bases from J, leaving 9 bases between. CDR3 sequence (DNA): TGTGCCAGCAGCGTAGTCGGGACACCGAACACCGGGGAGCTGTTTTTT. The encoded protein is CASSVVGTPNTGELFF.

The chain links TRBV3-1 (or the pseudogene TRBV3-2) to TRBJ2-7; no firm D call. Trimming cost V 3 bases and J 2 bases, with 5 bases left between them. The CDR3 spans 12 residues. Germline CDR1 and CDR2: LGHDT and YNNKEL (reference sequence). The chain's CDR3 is CASSHSTYEQYF. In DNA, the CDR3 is TGTGCCAGCAGCCATTCCACCTACGAGCAGTACTTC.

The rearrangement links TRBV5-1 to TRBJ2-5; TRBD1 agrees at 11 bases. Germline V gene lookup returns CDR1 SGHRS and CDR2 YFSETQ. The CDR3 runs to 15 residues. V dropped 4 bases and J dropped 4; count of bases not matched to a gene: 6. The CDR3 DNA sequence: TGCGCCAGCAGCACCCGGACAGGGGGCGTAGAGACCCAGTACTTC. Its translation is CASSTRTGGVETQYF. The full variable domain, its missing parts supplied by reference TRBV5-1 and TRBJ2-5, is KAGVTQTPRYLIKTRGQQVTLSCSPISGHRSVSWYQQTPGQGLQFLFEYFSETQRNKGNFPGRFSGRQFSNSRSEMNVSTLELGDSALYLCASSTRTGGVETQYFGPGTRLLVL.

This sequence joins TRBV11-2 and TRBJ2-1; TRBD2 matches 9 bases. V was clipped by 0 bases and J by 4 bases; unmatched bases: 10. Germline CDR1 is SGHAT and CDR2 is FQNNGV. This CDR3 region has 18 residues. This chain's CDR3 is CASSLDRASGISYNEQFF. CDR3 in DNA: TGTGCCAGCAGCTTAGATCGGGCTAGCGGGATATCATACAATGAGCAGTTCTTC.

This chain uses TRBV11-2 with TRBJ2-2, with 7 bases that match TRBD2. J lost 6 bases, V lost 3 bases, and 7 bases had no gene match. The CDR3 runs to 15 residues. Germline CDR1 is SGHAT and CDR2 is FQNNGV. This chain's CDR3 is CASSLGGGWAGELFF. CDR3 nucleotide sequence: TGTGCCAGCAGCTTGGGCGGGGGATGGGCCGGGGAGCTGTTTTTT.

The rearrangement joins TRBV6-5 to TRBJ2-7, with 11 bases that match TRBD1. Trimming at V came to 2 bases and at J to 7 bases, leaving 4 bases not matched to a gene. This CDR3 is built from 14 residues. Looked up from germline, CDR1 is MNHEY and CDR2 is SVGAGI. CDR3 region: CASSYGQGAGEQYF. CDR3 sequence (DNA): TGTGCCAGCAGTTACGGACAGGGGGCGGGTGAGCAGTACTTC.

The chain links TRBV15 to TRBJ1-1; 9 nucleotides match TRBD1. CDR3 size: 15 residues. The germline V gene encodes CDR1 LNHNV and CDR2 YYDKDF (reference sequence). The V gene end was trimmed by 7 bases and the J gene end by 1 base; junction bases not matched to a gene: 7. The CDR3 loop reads CATTSTGGSNTEAFF. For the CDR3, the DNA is TGTGCCACCACTTCGACAGGGGGTTCGAACACTGAAGCTTTCTTT.

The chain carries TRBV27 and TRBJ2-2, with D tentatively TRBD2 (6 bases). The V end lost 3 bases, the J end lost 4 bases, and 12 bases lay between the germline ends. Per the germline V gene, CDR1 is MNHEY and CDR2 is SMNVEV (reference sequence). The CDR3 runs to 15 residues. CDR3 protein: CASSFLGGITGELFF. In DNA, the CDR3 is TGTGCCAGCAGTTTCCTTGGGGGGATCACCGGGGAGCTGTTTTTT.

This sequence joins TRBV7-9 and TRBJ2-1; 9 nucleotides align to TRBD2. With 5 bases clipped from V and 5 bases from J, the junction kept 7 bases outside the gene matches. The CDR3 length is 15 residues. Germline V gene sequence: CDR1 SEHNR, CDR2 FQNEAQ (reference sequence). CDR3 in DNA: TGTGCCAGCAGCCCCCTTGCGGGAGGGAACAATGAGCAGTTCTTC. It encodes CASSPLAGGNNEQFF.

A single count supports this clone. The CDR3 region has the DNA TGTGCCATCAGCCTGACAGGGGGGGACACTGAAGCTTTCTTT. Protein sequence: CAISLTGGDTEAFF. The chain combines TRBV10-3 with TRBJ1-1, with TRBD1 matching 9 bases. CDR1 ENHRY and CDR2 SYGVKD come from the germline V gene. J was trimmed by 3 bases and V by 6 bases; bases with no gene match: 5. This CDR3 spans 14 amino acids.

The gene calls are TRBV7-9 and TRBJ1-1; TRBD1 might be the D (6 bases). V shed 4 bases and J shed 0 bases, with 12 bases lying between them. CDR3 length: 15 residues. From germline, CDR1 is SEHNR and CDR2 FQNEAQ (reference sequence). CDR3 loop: CASSSSDRLNTEAFF. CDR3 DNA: TGTGCCAGCAGCTCTTCCGACAGGTTGAACACTGAAGCTTTCTTT.

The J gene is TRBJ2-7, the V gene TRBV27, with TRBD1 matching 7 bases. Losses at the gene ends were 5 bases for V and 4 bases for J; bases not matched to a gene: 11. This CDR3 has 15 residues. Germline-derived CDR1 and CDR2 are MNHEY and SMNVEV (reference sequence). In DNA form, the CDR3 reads TGTGCCAGCAGTCCCGCCGACAGGGTTTCGTACGAGCAGTACTTC. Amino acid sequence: CASSPADRVSYEQYF.

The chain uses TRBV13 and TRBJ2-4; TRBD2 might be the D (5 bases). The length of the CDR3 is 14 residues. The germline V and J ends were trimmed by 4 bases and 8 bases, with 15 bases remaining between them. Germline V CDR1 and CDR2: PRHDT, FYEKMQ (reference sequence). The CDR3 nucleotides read TGTGCCAGCAGCTCGCGGACTGGACCCGACATTCAGTACTTC. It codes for CASSSRTGPDIQYF.

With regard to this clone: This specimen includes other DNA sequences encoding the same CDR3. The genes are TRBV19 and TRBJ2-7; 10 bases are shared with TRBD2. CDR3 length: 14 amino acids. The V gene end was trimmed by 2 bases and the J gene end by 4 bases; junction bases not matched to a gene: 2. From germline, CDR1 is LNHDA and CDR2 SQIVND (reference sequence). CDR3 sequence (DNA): TGTGCCAGTAGTATATTAGCGGGAGGTTACGAGCAGTACTTC. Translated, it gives CASSILAGGYEQYF.

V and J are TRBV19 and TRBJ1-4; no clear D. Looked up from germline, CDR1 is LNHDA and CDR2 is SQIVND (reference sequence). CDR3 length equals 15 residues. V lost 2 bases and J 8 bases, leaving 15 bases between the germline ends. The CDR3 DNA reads TGTGCCAGTAGTATAAGCCCCGTTCCGGGGGAAAAACTGTTTTTT. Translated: CASSISPVPGEKLFF.

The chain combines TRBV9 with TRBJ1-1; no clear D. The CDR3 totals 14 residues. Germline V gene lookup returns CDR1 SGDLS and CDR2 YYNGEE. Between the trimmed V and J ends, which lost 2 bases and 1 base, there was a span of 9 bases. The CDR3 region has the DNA TGTGCCAGCAGCGTCTTGGCTGGGAACACTGAAGCTTTCTTT. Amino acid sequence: CASSVLAGNTEAFF.